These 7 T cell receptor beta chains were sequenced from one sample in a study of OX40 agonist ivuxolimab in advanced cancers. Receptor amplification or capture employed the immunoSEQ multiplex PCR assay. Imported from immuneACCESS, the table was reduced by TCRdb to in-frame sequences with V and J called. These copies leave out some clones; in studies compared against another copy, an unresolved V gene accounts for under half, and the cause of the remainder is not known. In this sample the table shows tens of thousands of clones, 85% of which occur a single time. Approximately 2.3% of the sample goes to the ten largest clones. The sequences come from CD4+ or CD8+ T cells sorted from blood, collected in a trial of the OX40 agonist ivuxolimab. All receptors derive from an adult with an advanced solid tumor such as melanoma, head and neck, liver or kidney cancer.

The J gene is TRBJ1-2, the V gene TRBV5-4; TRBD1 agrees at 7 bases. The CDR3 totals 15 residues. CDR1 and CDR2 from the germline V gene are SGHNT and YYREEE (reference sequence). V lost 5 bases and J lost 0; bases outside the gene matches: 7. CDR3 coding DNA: TGTGCCAGCAGACCCGACAGGGCAGCTAACTATGGCTACACCTTC. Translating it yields CASRPDRAANYGYTF.

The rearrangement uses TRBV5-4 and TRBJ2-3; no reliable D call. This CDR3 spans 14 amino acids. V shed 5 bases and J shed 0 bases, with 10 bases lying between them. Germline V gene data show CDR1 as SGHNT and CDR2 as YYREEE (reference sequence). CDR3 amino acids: CASSGELSTDTQYF. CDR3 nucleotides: TGTGCCAGCAGTGGGGAATTAAGCACAGATACGCAGTATTTT.

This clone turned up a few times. DNA of the CDR3: TGTGCCAGCAGCCAGACTAGCGGGTTCGGTATCCAGACCCAGTACTTC. Protein sequence: CASSQTSGFGIQTQYF. The chain couples TRBV7-2 to TRBJ2-5, with 10 bases aligning to TRBD2. The V gene end was trimmed by 5 bases and the J gene end by 6 bases; junction bases not matched to a gene: 12. The CDR3 has 16 residues. Germline CDR1 and CDR2: SGHTA and FQGNSA.

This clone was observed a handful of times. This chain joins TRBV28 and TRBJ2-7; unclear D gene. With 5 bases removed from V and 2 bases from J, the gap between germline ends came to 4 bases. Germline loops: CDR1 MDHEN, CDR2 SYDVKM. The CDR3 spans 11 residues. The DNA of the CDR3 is TGTGCCAGCAGTGTTACCTACGAGCAGTACTTC. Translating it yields CASSVTYEQYF.

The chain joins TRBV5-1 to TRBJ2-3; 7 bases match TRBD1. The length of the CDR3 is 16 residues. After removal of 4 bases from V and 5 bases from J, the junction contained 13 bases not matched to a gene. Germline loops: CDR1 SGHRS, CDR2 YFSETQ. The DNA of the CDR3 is TGCGCCAGCAGCAGAGCCTCGGGACAGATGGGAGATACGCAGTATTTT. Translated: CASSRASGQMGDTQYF.

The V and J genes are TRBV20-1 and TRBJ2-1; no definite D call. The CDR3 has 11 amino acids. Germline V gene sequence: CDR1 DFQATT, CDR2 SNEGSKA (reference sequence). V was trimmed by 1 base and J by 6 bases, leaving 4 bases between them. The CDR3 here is CSARVINEQFF. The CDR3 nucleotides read TGCAGTGCTAGAGTAATCAATGAGCAGTTCTTC.

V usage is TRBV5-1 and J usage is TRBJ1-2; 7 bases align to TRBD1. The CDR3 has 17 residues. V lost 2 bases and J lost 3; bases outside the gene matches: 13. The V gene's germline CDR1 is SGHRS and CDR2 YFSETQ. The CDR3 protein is CASSFIRTGRGDYGYTF. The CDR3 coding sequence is TGCGCCAGCAGCTTTATACGGACAGGCCGGGGGGACTATGGCTACACCTTC.